This TCR beta chain came from a study of T cell responses to AZD1222 COVID-19 vaccine. The CDR3 totals 16 residues. J gave up 3 bases and V 3 bases, and 7 bases lay outside the gene matches. Germline CDR1 LGHDT, CDR2 YNNKEL (reference sequence). Measured with immunoSEQ multiplex PCR; TCRdb has only the in-frame clones, and not every one. The sample holds 130,000 to 150,000 clones, roughly four fifths seen once. On this clone itself: Its matching antigen is unknown.

Study-wide results and caveats: Baseline serostatus was positive in only a handful of AZD1222 recipients. The reported proportion of spike-specific TCRs targeting unmutated variant regions was nearly half. The span of vaccine-associated CD4 TCRs extended across spike, with dominance at 160-218 and 743-854. Elevations in Spike-specific TCR breadth and depth followed administration of two AZD1222 doses.

Sequences were derived from peripheral blood, sampled on day 0 of MenACWY control vaccination. The chain links TRBV3-1 (or the pseudogene TRBV3-2) to TRBJ1-2; 10 bases match TRBD1. The origin of this receptor is an adult in good health. The CDR3 sequence is CASSHFDRGLYYGYTF. Written as DNA, the CDR3 is TGTGCCAGCAGCCACTTTGACAGGGGGCTTTACTATGGCTACACCTTC.